These 27 T cell receptor beta chains share one sample of origin, sequenced in a study of T cells in Graves' hyperthyroidism and ophthalmopathy. From RNA transcripts, TCR beta CDR3 regions were amplified. Carried out on the TCR CDR3, a first-round RT-PCR used the HTBI primer set. TCRdb re-derived calls from the multiplex PCR reads in MiXCR, one entry per CDR3 protein. The table lists around 610,000 distinct CDR3 sequences, approximately 15% of them singletons, with roughly 4.5% in the top ten. Sequencing used blood. The origin of the receptors is a woman in her 40s with Graves' ophthalmopathy.

In its sample, this clonotype was seen many times. The V gene is TRBV13, the J gene TRBJ2-7; 7 bases are a match to TRBD2. The CDR3 spans 13 residues. Per germline, CDR1 PRHDT and CDR2 FYEKMQ (reference sequence). V lost 2 bases, J lost 7 bases, and 5 bases stayed unmatched. CDR3 sequence (DNA): TGTGCCAGCAGCTTACGGGAGGCGCAAGAGCAGTACTTC. Encoded protein: CASSLREAQEQYF.

This clonotype was found many times. The chain combines TRBV6-5 with TRBJ2-7; D not certain. V was trimmed by 6 bases and J by 1 base, leaving 13 bases between them. CDR3 length equals 14 residues. Germline lookup yields CDR1 MNHEY and CDR2 SVGAGI. The CDR3 region is CASRLQSASYEQYF. In DNA, the CDR3 is TGTGCCAGCAGGCTTCAATCAGCGTCCTACGAGCAGTACTTC.

This clonotype was detected a few times. The V gene is TRBV20-1, the J gene TRBJ2-7, with a possible D match to TRBD1 (5 bases). Germline V gene sequence: CDR1 DFQATT, CDR2 SNEGSKA (reference sequence). Trimming cost V 4 bases and J 4 bases, with 17 bases left between them. This CDR3 is built from 14 residues. In DNA form, the CDR3 reads TGCAGTGCTAAGAGGCAACAGGTCTTATACGAGCAGTACTTC. Translating gives CSAKRQQVLYEQYF.

The chain recombines TRBV11-2 with TRBJ2-7; 7 bases fit TRBD2. The germline gives CDR1 SGHAT, CDR2 FQNNGV. J was trimmed by 0 bases and V by 1 base; bases with no gene match: 6. The CDR3 runs 16 residues. CDR3 amino acids: CASSLGTGRGSYEQYF. The CDR3 bases are TGTGCCAGCAGCTTAGGCACGGGGAGGGGCTCCTACGAGCAGTACTTC.

This clonotype was seen ten or more times. The chain couples TRBV30 to TRBJ1-2, with 7 bases identical to TRBD1. Unmatched junction bases numbered 8, after V lost 3 bases and J lost 4 bases. Germline V gene sequence: CDR1 GTSNPN, CDR2 SVGIG (reference sequence). The CDR3 consists of 14 residues. As DNA, the CDR3 is TGTGCCTGGAGGTCTACAGGGGAGAGCTATGGCTACACCTTC. It specifies CAWRSTGESYGYTF.

This clonotype was seen at least ten times. The genes are TRBV2 and TRBJ2-7, with a weak D call TRBD2 (5 bases). Germline lookup yields CDR1 SNHLY and CDR2 FYNNEI. Trimming cost V 5 bases and J 2 bases, with 19 bases left between them. This CDR3 spans 16 amino acids. CDR3 DNA: TGTGCCAGCAGTAGAGGGTTGTGGACGGAAACCTACGAGCAGTACTTC. Translated, it gives CASSRGLWTETYEQYF.

This clonotype was detected many times. V gene TRBV28 combines with J gene TRBJ2-7, with TRBD2 as a possible D gene (6 bases). Germline CDR1 is MDHEN and CDR2 is SYDVKM. Trimming shortened V by 5 bases and J by 4 bases, and 18 bases separated the two germline ends. This CDR3 spans 15 amino acids. CDR3 region: CASSMGRLAYYEQYF. CDR3 sequence (DNA): TGTGCCAGCAGTATGGGGCGGCTAGCGTATTACGAGCAGTACTTC.

This clonotype showed up just a few times. The chain is built from TRBV29-1 and TRBJ2-2; no reliable D call. The CDR3 totals 11 residues. With 7 bases removed from V and 6 bases from J, the gap between germline ends came to 9 bases. CDR1 SQVTM and CDR2 ANQGSEA come from the germline V gene. The chain's CDR3 is CSARRAGELFF. The CDR3 region has the DNA TGCAGCGCCCGAAGGGCCGGGGAGCTGTTTTTT.

The rearrangement joins TRBV18 to TRBJ2-7; possibly TRBD1 for D (5 bases). V was pared by 2 bases and J by 3 bases, with 14 bases between. CDR3 length equals 15 residues. Looked up from germline, CDR1 is KGHSH and CDR2 is LQKENI. The CDR3 here is CASSPNGVTGYEQYF. The CDR3 coding sequence is TGTGCCAGCTCACCAAATGGGGTTACAGGCTACGAGCAGTACTTC.

The CDR3 DNA is TGTGCCAGCAGTTTTTTGGGGGCGCGGTTCACTGAAGCTTTCTTT. This encodes CASSFLGARFTEAFF. J is TRBJ1-1 and V is TRBV12-3 or TRBV12-4; perhaps TRBD1 as D (6 bases). The CDR3 length is 15 residues. The V end lost 3 bases, the J end lost 4 bases, and 15 bases lay between the germline ends.

The V gene is TRBV7-9, the J gene TRBJ2-5; D gene uncertain. Germline loops: CDR1 SEHNR, CDR2 FQNEAQ (reference sequence). The CDR3 has 12 amino acids. V dropped 8 bases and J dropped 2 bases, with 9 bases sitting between them. The CDR3 here is CASARLQETQYF. The CDR3 DNA is TGTGCCAGCGCCAGGTTACAAGAGACCCAGTACTTC.

This clonotype was recorded at least ten times. The rearrangement joins TRBV10-3 to TRBJ1-1; no clear D gene. V lost 0 bases and J lost 5, with 10 bases in between. CDR1 is ENHRY, CDR2 SYGVKD, per germline. CDR3 length: 14 amino acids. DNA of the CDR3: TGTGCCATCAGTGAGTCCGCAGGTAGGACTGAAGCTTTCTTT. The encoded protein is CAISESAGRTEAFF.

This clonotype was detected many times. The chain joins TRBV20-1 to TRBJ2-5, with 10 bases identical to TRBD1. V was pared by 5 bases and J by 7 bases, with 10 bases of the junction left unmatched. Germline V CDR1 and CDR2: DFQATT, SNEGSKA (reference sequence). The CDR3 totals 14 residues. The CDR3 DNA reads as TGCAGTGCTCCTTCGACAGGGGGCTACGGGACCCAGTACTTC. Translation: CSAPSTGGYGTQYF.

The sample holds one count of this clonotype. The chain couples TRBV20-1 to TRBJ1-2; 10 bases align to TRBD1. Trimming removed 3 bases from V and 7 bases from J; junction bases left unmatched: 5. Germline-derived CDR1 and CDR2 are DFQATT and SNEGSKA (reference sequence). CDR3 size: 13 residues. The CDR3: CSARRQGALGYTF. CDR3 in DNA: TGCAGTGCTAGGAGACAGGGGGCGCTTGGCTACACCTTC.

In its sample, this clonotype was seen many times. The chain is built from TRBV27 and TRBJ1-2, with D perhaps matching TRBD1 (6 bases). V dropped 3 bases and J dropped 4 bases, with 12 bases sitting between them. CDR1 is MNHEY, CDR2 SMNVEV, per germline (reference sequence). This CDR3 region has 14 residues. The CDR3 nucleotides are TGTGCCAGCAGTTTTATAGGACAGCGCTATGGCTACACCTTC. Protein sequence: CASSFIGQRYGYTF.

This clonotype was observed a single time. V is TRBV29-1 and J is TRBJ2-5; TRBD2 agrees at 9 bases. Looked up from germline, CDR1 is SQVTM and CDR2 is ANQGSEA. V lost 5 bases to trimming and J lost 2 bases; unmatched junction nucleotides: 6. The CDR3 length is 14 residues. The CDR3 nucleotides read TGCAGCGTTTTGCGGGAGGGCCGACAAGAGACCCAGTACTTC. This encodes CSVLREGRQETQYF.

The chain carries TRBV6-2 or TRBV6-3 and TRBJ1-1; D unclear. CDR3 length: 13 residues. Germline lookup yields CDR1 MNHEY and CDR2 SVGEGT. V was trimmed by 4 bases and J by 7 bases, leaving 13 bases between them. The CDR3 coding sequence is TGTGCCAGCAGTTCGTGGAGGGCAGATGAAGCTTTCTTT. The encoded protein is CASSSWRADEAFF.

J is TRBJ1-1 and V is TRBV6-9; a possible D gene is TRBD1 (5 bases). CDR3 length: 15 amino acids. Per the germline V gene, CDR1 is MNHGY and CDR2 is SVAAGI. V gave up 8 bases and J gave up 2 bases, with 18 bases separating them. The CDR3 is CASEPMGRANTEAFF. The CDR3 DNA sequence: TGTGCCAGCGAACCCATGGGGCGGGCAAACACTGAAGCTTTCTTT.

The CDR3 loop reads CASSPRLAGGGYEQYF. The DNA of the CDR3 is TGTGCCAGCAGCCCCCGACTAGCGGGAGGAGGGTACGAGCAGTACTTC. This sequence joins TRBV11-2 and TRBJ2-7, with 13 bases that match TRBD2. With 5 bases clipped from V and 4 bases from J, the junction kept 8 bases outside the gene matches. The CDR3 totals 16 residues. Germline V gene data show CDR1 as SGHAT and CDR2 as FQNNGV.

This clonotype was detected ten times or more. This rearrangement joins TRBV2 to TRBJ2-2; 12 nucleotides agree with TRBD2. The CDR3 consists of 16 residues. Losses at the gene ends were 7 bases for V and 1 base for J; bases not matched to a gene: 4. Germline V gene sequence: CDR1 SNHLY, CDR2 FYNNEI. This chain's CDR3 is CASTQLAGGNTGELFF. The DNA for the CDR3 is TGTGCCAGCACCCAACTAGCGGGAGGGAACACCGGGGAGCTGTTTTTT.

Ten or more counts support this clonotype. The CDR3 region has the DNA TGTGCCAGTGACGACAGGGCCTATGGCTACACCTTC. Amino acids: CASDDRAYGYTF. The rearrangement links TRBV6-5 to TRBJ1-2; 7 bases are shared with TRBD1. The CDR3 consists of 12 residues. The germline V gene has CDR1 MNHEY and CDR2 SVGAGI. After removal of 9 bases from V and 4 bases from J, the junction contained 5 bases not matched to a gene.

This clonotype was recorded many times. The rearrangement links TRBV6-5 to TRBJ2-5; the D gene is possibly TRBD2 (6 bases). Trimming cost V 5 bases and J 5 bases, with 12 bases left between them. Germline lookup yields CDR1 MNHEY and CDR2 SVGAGI. The CDR3 has 13 amino acids. Here the CDR3 DNA reads TGTGCCAGCAGTCCCGGGGAGGTGGAGACCCAGTACTTC. Its translation: CASSPGEVETQYF.

This rearrangement joins TRBV29-1 to TRBJ1-1, with D unclear. CDR1 and CDR2 (germline): SQVTM, ANQGSEA. Trimming removed 3 bases from V and 4 bases from J, with 15 bases in between. The CDR3 is 14 residues long. The CDR3 is CSVDGRPGGTEAFF. CDR3 sequence (DNA): TGCAGCGTTGACGGCCGGCCCGGCGGCACTGAAGCTTTCTTT.

This clonotype was observed at least ten times. V gene TRBV15 combines with J gene TRBJ2-7; D unresolved. The CDR3 loop spans 15 amino acids. The V end was cut by 3 bases, the J end by 3 bases, with 15 bases between. In germline, CDR1 is LNHNV, CDR2 YYDKDF (reference sequence). For the CDR3, the DNA is TGTGCCACCAGCAGCCCTGAGGAAAACAACTACGAGCAGTACTTC. Translating it yields CATSSPEENNYEQYF.

This clonotype was seen at least ten times. The chain employs TRBV5-1 and TRBJ2-7; D not resolved. V was pared by 4 bases and J by 6 bases, with 11 bases between. The CDR3 is made up of 12 amino acids. CDR1 and CDR2 from the germline V gene are SGHRS and YFSETQ. The CDR3 DNA reads TGCGCCAGCAGCATTGCCTGGGGCGAGCAGTACTTC. Translating it yields CASSIAWGEQYF.

This clonotype was counted at least ten times. V usage is TRBV12-5 and J usage is TRBJ2-2; D is undetermined. The CDR3 is made up of 13 amino acids. The V gene's germline CDR1 is LGHNT and CDR2 FRNRAP. Trimming took off 6 bases at V and 3 bases at J, with 8 bases between the two ends. The CDR3 DNA follows: TGTGCTAGTGGATCCGACCACACCGGGGAGCTGTTTTTT. Amino acid sequence: CASGSDHTGELFF.

In this sample, this clonotype turned up many times. The gene calls are TRBV6-5 and TRBJ2-5; TRBD1 matches 7 bases. Losses at the gene ends were 4 bases for V and 3 bases for J; bases not matched to a gene: 8. CDR3 length equals 15 residues. CDR1 MNHEY and CDR2 SVGAGI come from the germline V gene. The CDR3 here is CASSWPTGREETQYF. The DNA of the CDR3 is TGTGCCAGCAGTTGGCCGACAGGGCGAGAAGAGACCCAGTACTTC.